The T cell receptor (beta chain) described here comes from a study of beta chain features in type 1 diabetes (dated by TCRdb to the late 2010s). General notes on the study: No differences in mean age, gender distribution, total cell number or subset yield were found between patients and healthy donors. Regulatory and stem cell-like memory subsets were isolated from only 8 patients and roughly eight healthy donors, whereas naive and central memory subsets came from all 30 or so donors. In the study, TCRB repertoires of sorted circulating CD4+ T cell subsets from recently diagnosed type 1 diabetes patients were compared with those of matched healthy donors. A total of 85 million to 110 million sorted cells were examined across all samples, and RNA yield correlated strongly with the number of cells per subset. Study-wide findings and limitations: PCR might favor shorter templates, but patient and control samples were amplified and corrected together, so any skew would affect both groups equally. HLA sub-analyses involved small numbers of individuals, so any influence of HLA type on TCRB rearrangement remained unresolved. In all four CD4+ subsets, TCRB CDR3 length was moderately but significantly shorter in type 1 diabetes patients. Fewer insertions and more nucleotide deletions at VDJ recombination sites were observed in patients with type 1 diabetes, implying thymic rearrangement abnormalities. Because cDNA rather than genomic DNA was sequenced, highly expressing activated cells could have been over-represented, although no difference in activation and CD3 levels was found between groups. Naive, central memory and regulatory TCRB repertoires appeared more similar among patients than among healthy donors.

The entire isolated RNA was reverse transcribed using the High Capacity cDNA Reverse Transcription Kit, and thus expressed TCRB transcripts were sequenced. Deep immunoSEQ sequencing was performed on naive, central memory and regulatory T cell samples, with an average of roughly 3.5 million total reads per sample. Sorted cells were lysed in RLT buffer and RNA was extracted with DNase-treated RNeasy Micro or Mini kits, depending on cell number. To prevent cross-contamination, each cell subset was processed individually, whereas patient and healthy donor samples were processed jointly. The immunoSEQ multiplex PCR was used to amplify TCRB sequences from cDNA, yielding 87-bp fragments that span the CDR3 region. Amplicons were sequenced on the Illumina HiSeq platform. Per the source publication's procedure: PCR bias was computationally corrected using synthetic template baselines, reads within Hamming distance 2 were collapsed, and singletons that could not be merged were discarded. Reads were aligned against IMGT so that V, D and J genes, CDR3 length and insertions or deletions at six rearrangement sites could be assigned. Within each subset, clonotype counts were normalized to sorted cell number, after which true diversity and Gini coefficients were computed with the tcR R package. The overlap coefficient, calculated on TCRB nucleotide sequences, was used to measure repertoire sharing. TCRdb took this table from immuneACCESS and kept in-frame rearrangements with V and J called. Such tables lack part of the clones; where checked against another copy, unresolved V genes explain under half of the gap, and the rest is unexplained. V, J and clone size are taken as reported in that table, and D and trimming were inferred from the DNA itself. The sample profile shows over 150,000 clones; 7.5% to 10% of them were found once. The ten largest clones represent less than 0.85% of the sample.

Each donor gave one peripheral blood draw, approximately 100 mL on average, collected into heparinised tubes. A BD FACSAria II was used to sort naive, central memory, regulatory and stem cell-like memory CD4+ T cells with a panel that included CD45RO, CCR7, CD25, CD127, CD95 and CD27. A purity above 95% was achieved for all sorted populations. PBMCs were isolated immediately by Lymphoprep density gradient centrifugation and stained directly without culture. Samples were stained and sorted in pairs, with one healthy donor and one patient per experiment, so that batch effects were minimized. Inclusive of the bounding cysteine and phenylalanine, the CDR3 is 15 residues long. Left in the record is the CDR3 DNA by itself, 45 bases read in frame from the first base. The germline V gene yields SGHRS for CDR1 and YFSETQ for CDR2. The germline V end is reduced by 0 bases and the J end by 3 bases; junction bases left unmatched: 3.

In regard to this clone: Its antigen remains undetermined. No quality values exist for individual bases; no much larger clone is one base distant.

Sequencing was performed on central memory CD4+ T cells from blood. The receptor chain draws on TRBV5-1 and TRBJ1-1; TRBD1 lines up with 9 middle nucleotides. The receptor comes from a man between 18 and 29 years old in good health. The DNA sequence is as follows: TGCGCCAGCAGCTTGGGGGGGGACAGGGACACTGAAGCTTTCTTT. This gives the protein CASSLGGDRDTEAFF.